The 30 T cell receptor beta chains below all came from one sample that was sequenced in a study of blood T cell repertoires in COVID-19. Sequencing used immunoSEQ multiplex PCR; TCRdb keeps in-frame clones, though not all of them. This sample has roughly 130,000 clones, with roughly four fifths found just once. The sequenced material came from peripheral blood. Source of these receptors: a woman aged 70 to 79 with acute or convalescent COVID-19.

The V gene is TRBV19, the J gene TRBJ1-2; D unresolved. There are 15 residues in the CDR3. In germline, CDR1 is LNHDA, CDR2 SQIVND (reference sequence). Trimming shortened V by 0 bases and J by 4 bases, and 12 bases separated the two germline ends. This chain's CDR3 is CASSIDLTALYGYTF. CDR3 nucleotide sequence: TGTGCCAGTAGTATAGATCTTACAGCCCTCTATGGCTACACCTTC. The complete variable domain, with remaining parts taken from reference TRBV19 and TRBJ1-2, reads DGGITQSPKYLFRKEGQNVTLSCEQNLNHDAMYWYRQDPGQGLRLIYYSQIVNDFQKGDIAEGYSVSREKKESFPLTVTSAQKNPTAFYLCASSIDLTALYGYTFGSGTRLTVV.

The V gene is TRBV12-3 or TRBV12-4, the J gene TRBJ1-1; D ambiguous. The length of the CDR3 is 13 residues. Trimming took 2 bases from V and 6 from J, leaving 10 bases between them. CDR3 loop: CASSLNGLPEAFF. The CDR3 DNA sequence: TGTGCCAGCAGTTTAAATGGCTTACCTGAAGCTTTCTTT.

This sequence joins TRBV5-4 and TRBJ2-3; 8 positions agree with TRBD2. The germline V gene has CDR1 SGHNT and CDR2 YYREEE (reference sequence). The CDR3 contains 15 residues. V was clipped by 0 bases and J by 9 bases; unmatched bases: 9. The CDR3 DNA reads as TGTGCCAGCAGCTTGGGACCTCCCCCGGGAGGGACGCAGTATTTT. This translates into CASSLGPPPGGTQYF.

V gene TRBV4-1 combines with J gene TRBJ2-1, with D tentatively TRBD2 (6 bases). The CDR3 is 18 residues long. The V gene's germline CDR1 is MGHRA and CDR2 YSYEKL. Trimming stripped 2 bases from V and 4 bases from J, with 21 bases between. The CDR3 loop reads CASSQTTVIGGGYNEQFF. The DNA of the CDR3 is TGCGCCAGCAGCCAAACGACAGTGATCGGGGGAGGATACAATGAGCAGTTCTTC.

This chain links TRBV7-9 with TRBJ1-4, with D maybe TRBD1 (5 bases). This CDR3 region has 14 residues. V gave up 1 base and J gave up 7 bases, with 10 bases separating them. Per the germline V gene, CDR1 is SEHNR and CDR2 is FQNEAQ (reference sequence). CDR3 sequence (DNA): TGTGCCAGCAGCTTAGGGCAGGGAAGTGAAAAACTGTTTTTT. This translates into CASSLGQGSEKLFF. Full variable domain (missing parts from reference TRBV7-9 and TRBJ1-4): DTGVSQNPRHKITKRGQNVTFRCDPISEHNRLYWYRQTLGQGPEFLTYFQNEAQLEKSRLLSDRFSAERPKGSFSTLEIQRTEQGDSAMYLCASSLGQGSEKLFFGSGTQLSVL.

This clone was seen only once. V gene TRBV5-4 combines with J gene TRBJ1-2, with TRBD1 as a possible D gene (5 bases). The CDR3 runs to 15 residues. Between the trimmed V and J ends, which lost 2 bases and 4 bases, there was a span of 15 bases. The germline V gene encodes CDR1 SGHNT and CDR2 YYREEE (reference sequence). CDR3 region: CASSLMVGGAYGYTF. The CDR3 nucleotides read TGTGCCAGCAGCTTAATGGTAGGAGGGGCCTATGGCTACACCTTC.

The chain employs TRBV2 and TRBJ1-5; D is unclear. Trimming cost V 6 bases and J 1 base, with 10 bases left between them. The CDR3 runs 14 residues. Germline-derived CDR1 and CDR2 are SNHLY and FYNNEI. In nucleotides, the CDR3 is TGTGCCAGCAGGTTAGATTGGAGCAATCAGCCCCAGCATTTT. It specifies CASRLDWSNQPQHF.

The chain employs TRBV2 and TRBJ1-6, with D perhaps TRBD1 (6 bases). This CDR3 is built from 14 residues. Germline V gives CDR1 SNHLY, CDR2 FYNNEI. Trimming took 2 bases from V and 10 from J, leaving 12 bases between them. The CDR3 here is CASSESQGRSPLHF. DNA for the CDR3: TGTGCCAGCAGTGAATCACAGGGACGGTCACCCCTCCACTTT.

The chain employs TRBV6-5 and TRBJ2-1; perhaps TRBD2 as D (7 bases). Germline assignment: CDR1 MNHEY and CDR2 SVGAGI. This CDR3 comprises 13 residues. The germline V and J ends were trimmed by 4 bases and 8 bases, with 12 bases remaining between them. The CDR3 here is CASSFRGGDEQFF. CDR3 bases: TGTGCCAGCAGTTTTAGGGGGGGCGATGAGCAGTTCTTC.

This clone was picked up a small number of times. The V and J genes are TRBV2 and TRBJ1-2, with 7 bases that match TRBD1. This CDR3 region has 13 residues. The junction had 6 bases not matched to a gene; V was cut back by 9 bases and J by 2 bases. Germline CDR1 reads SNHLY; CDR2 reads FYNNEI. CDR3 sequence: CARLQGPNYGYTF. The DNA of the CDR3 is TGTGCCAGACTACAGGGGCCGAACTATGGCTACACCTTC.

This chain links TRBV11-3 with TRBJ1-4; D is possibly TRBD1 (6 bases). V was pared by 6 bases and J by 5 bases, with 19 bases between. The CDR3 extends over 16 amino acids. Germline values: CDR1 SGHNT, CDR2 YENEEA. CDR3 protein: CASRRITGTGNEKLFF. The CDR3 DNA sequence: TGTGCCAGCAGGAGAATAACAGGGACCGGGAATGAAAAACTGTTTTTT.

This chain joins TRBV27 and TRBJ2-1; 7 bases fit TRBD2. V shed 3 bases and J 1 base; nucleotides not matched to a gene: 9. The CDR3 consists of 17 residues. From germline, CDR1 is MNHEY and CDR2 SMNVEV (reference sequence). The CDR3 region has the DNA TGTGCCAGCAGTTTGTTAAGCGGGGTTGGTTCCTACAATGAGCAGTTCTTC. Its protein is CASSLLSGVGSYNEQFF.

CDR3 protein: CATSGVFTDTQYF. CDR3 DNA: TGTGCCACCTCAGGGGTTTTCACAGATACGCAGTATTTT. This chain uses TRBV24-1 with TRBJ2-3; TRBD1 is a possible D gene (6 bases). This CDR3 is 13 amino acids long. The germline V and J ends were trimmed by 9 bases and 2 bases, with 11 bases remaining between them. From germline, CDR1 is KGHDR and CDR2 SFDVKD.

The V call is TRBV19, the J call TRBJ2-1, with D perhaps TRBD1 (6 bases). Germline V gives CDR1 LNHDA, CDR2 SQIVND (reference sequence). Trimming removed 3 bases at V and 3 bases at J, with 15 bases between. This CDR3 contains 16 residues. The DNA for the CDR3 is TGTGCCAGTAGTATGGGGGCTAGTTTTGGCTACAATGAGCAGTTCTTC. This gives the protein CASSMGASFGYNEQFF.

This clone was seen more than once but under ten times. CDR3 DNA: TGTGCCAGCAGCCAACCAGGGTTCTTAGACACCATATATTTT. This translates into CASSQPGFLDTIYF. The chain carries TRBV3-1 (or the pseudogene TRBV3-2) and TRBJ1-3; tentatively, D is TRBD1 (5 bases). The germline gives CDR1 LGHDT, CDR2 YNNKEL (reference sequence). The ends were cut back, 2 bases at V and 8 bases at J, with 13 bases in the middle. The CDR3 has 14 residues.

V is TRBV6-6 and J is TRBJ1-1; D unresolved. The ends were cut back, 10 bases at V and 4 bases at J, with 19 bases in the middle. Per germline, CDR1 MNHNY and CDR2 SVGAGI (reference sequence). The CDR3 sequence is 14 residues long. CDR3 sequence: CATTSGGFATEAFF. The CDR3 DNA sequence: TGTGCCACCACGTCAGGAGGGTTTGCCACTGAAGCTTTCTTT.

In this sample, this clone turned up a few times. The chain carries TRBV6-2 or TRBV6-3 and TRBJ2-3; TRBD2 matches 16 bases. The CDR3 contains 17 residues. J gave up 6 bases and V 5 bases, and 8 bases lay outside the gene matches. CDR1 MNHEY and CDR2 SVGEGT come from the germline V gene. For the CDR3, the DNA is TGTGCCAGCAGTCCGCCGGGACTAGCGGGGGGGCTGGATACGCAGTATTTT. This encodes CASSPPGLAGGLDTQYF.

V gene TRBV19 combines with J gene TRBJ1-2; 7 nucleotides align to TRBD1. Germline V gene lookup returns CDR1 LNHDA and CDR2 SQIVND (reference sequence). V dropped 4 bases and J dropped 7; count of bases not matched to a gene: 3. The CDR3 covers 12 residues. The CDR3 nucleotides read TGTGCCAGTAGTACCCGGGACAGTGGCTACACCTTC. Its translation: CASSTRDSGYTF.

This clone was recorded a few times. The CDR3 sequence: CASSRDRDTEAFF. DNA of the CDR3: TGTGCCAGCAGCCGCGACAGGGACACTGAAGCTTTCTTT. The chain couples TRBV3-1 (or the pseudogene TRBV3-2) to TRBJ1-1, with 7 bases matching TRBD1. The V gene end was trimmed by 4 bases and the J gene end by 3 bases; junction bases not matched to a gene: 2. The germline V gene encodes CDR1 LGHDT and CDR2 YNNKEL (reference sequence). The CDR3 extends over 13 amino acids.

The CDR3 DNA is TGTGCCAGCAGTTTGAGCCAGGGGGCGCCTGGGGCCAACGTCCTGACTTTC. It specifies CASSLSQGAPGANVLTF. The chain is built from TRBV28 and TRBJ2-6, with 8 bases that match TRBD1. After removal of 3 bases from V and 2 bases from J, the junction contained 6 bases not matched to a gene. The CDR3 totals 17 residues. CDR1 MDHEN and CDR2 SYDVKM come from the germline V gene.

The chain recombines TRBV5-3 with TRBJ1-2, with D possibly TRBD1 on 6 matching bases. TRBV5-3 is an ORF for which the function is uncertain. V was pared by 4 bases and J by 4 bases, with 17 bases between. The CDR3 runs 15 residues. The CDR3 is CARSHYTTGLYGYTF. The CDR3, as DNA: TGTGCCAGAAGCCATTATACTACAGGGCTCTATGGCTACACCTTC.

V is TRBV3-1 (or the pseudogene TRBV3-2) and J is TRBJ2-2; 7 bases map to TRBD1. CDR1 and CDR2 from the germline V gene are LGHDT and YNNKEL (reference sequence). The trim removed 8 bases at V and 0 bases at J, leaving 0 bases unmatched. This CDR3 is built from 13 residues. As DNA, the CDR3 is TGTGCCAGCCAGGGGGCGAACACCGGGGAGCTGTTTTTT. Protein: CASQGANTGELFF.

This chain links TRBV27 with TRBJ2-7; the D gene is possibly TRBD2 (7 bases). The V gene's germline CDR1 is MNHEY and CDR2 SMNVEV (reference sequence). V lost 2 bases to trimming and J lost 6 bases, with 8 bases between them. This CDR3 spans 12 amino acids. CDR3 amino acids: CASSLRGAEQYF. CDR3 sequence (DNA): TGTGCCAGCAGTTTACGGGGGGCCGAGCAGTACTTC.

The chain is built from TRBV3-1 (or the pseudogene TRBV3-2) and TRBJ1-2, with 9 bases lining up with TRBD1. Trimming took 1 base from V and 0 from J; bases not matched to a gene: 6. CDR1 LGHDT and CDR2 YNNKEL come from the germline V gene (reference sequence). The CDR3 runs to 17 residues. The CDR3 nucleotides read TGTGCCAGCAGCCAAGCGACAGGGGGATCTTCTAACTATGGCTACACCTTC. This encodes CASSQATGGSSNYGYTF.

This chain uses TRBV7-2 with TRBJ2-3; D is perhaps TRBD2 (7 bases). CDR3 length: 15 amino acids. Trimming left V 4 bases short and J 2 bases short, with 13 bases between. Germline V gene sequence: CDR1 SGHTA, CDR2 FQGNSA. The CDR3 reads CASSSRGHYTDTQYF. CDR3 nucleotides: TGTGCCAGCAGCTCGCGGGGGCACTACACAGATACGCAGTATTTT.

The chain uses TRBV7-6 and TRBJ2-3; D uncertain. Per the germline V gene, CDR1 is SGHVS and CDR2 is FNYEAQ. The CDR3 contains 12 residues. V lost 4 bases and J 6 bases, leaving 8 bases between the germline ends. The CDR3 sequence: CASSSILDTQYF. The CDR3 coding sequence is TGTGCCAGCAGCTCTATCCTGGATACGCAGTATTTT.

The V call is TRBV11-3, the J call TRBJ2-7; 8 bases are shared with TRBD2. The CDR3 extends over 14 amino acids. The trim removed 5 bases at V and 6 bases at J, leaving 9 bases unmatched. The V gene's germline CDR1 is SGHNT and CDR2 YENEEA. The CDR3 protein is CASSLAGRGVEQYF. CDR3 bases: TGTGCCAGCAGCCTGGCTGGGCGGGGGGTCGAGCAGTACTTC. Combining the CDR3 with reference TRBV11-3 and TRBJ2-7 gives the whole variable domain EAGVVQSPRYKIIEKKQPVAFWCNPISGHNTLYWYLQNLGQGPELLIRYENEEAVDDSQLPKDRFSAERLKGVDSTLKIQPAELGDSAVYLCASSLAGRGVEQYFGPGTRLTVT.

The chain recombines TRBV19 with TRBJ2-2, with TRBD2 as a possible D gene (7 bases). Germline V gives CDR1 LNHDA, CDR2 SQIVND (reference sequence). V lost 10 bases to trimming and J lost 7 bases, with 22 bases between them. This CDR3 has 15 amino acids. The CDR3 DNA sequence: TGTGCCACCATCTCGTTCGCGGGGGCCGGCGGGGAGCTGTTTTTT. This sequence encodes CATISFAGAGGELFF.

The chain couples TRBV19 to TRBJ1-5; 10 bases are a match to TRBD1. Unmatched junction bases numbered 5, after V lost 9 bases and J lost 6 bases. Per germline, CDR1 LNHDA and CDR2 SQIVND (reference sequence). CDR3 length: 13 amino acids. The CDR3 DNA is TGTGCCAGCACCGGGACAGGGGTTCAGCCCCAGCATTTT. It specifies CASTGTGVQPQHF.

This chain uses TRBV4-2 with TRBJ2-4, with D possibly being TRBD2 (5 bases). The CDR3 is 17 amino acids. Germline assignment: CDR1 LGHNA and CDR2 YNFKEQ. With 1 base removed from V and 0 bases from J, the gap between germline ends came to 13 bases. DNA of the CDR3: TGTGCCAGCAGCCAAGGCCGGGTCGGGGTAGCCAAAAACATTCAGTACTTC. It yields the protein CASSQGRVGVAKNIQYF.